This TCR beta chain was documented in a study of T cell responses to AZD1222 COVID-19 vaccine. Whole-study results and caveats: No day 14 peak samples; only post-peak repertoires were characterized. The breadth and depth of Spike-specific TCRs increased once two AZD1222 doses had been given. Researchers report vaccine-associated CD4 TCRs spanning spike, with dominance at 160-218 and 743-854.

Worth noting for this clone: Antigen specificity is unknown.

Profiling relied on immunoSEQ multiplex PCR, and the TCRdb table lists in-frame clones only, not all of them. This table holds around 110,000 clones, almost 95% found once. Trimming shortened V by 6 bases and J by 0 bases, and 20 bases separated the two germline ends. CDR1 and CDR2 (germline): SQVTM, ANQGSEA. This CDR3 contains 17 residues. The receptor's source is an adult who received the AZD1222 COVID-19 vaccine. Source: peripheral blood, taken 28 days after the second AZD1222 dose. The chain carries TRBV29-1 and TRBJ1-4; maybe TRBD1 (6 bases). The CDR3 is CSVKRGRVDATNEKLFF. CDR3 sequence (DNA): TGCAGCGTCAAGCGGGGGCGAGTGGATGCAACTAATGAAAAACTGTTTTTT.